The sequence of this T cell receptor (beta chain) was determined in a study of T-cell reconstitution after alpha-beta-depleted transplantation in children. The CDR3 contains 15 residues. V dropped 6 bases and J dropped 4 bases, with 16 bases sitting between them. Germline V gene lookup returns CDR1 MDHEN and CDR2 SYDVKM. Construction of the TCRbeta library involved unique molecular identifiers. MiXCR, applied by TCRdb to the PCR reads, yields one record per CDR3 protein. The sample includes 500,000 to 650,000 distinct CDR3 sequences, approximately 13% seen only once; the top ten take around 2.2%. Broader study findings: There were some patients whose high TCRbeta diversity at day 60 came from surviving recipient T cells and thymic progenitors. T-cell counts and diversity were attributed mostly to newly produced T cells one year after transplant. The origin of alpha-beta T cells about two months after transplant was reportedly several hundred expanded graft clones.

Of note for this clonotype: Its specificity is not known.

The V and J genes are TRBV28 and TRBJ1-3; TRBD1 might be the D (5 bases). The receptor was derived from a male patient aged 10 to 17 who had a stem cell transplant for acute myeloid leukemia, so the T cells may come from the graft donor. The sample consisted of PBMCs, mostly from graft donor cells, taken 360 days after TCRalphabeta/CD19-depleted stem cell transplant. The CDR3 coding sequence is TGTGCCAGCAGGCTGGACGGGACTGGCGGAAACACCATATATTTT. Amino acids: CASRLDGTGGNTIYF.